The rows below give T cell receptor beta chains drawn from one sample of a study of shared clonotypes between healthy human individuals. Clones were read by immunoSEQ multiplex PCR, and TCRdb kept only the in-frame ones, dropping some. This table has 700,000 to 950,000 clones, 90% to 98% appearing once. Sequenced: naive CD8+ T cells sorted from blood. The source of these receptors is a man aged 25-45 years in good health. The CDR3 runs from the conserved cysteine through the conserved F or W. The D gene is left open where the match is weak. A row's size may be missing; if present it is once, few, many or a size class.

V: TRBV4-1; length: 13; J: TRBJ2-1; size: once; D: -; DNA: TGCGCCAGCAGCCAAATTCTGGGGGAAGAGCAGTTCTTC; CDR3: CASSQILGEEQFF
V: TRBV7-6; length: 18; J: TRBJ2-1; size: -; D: TRBD2; DNA: TGTGCCAGCAGCCCCGGGACTAGCGGGAGAATGGGGCACAATGAGCAGTTCTTC; CDR3: CASSPGTSGRMGHNEQFF
V: TRBV18; length: 15; J: TRBJ2-3; size: -; D: TRBD2; DNA: TGTGCCAGCTCACCAGGACTAGCGGTCACAGATACGCAGTATTTT; CDR3: CASSPGLAVTDTQYF
V: TRBV29-1; length: 12; J: TRBJ2-7; size: -; D: -; DNA: TGCAGCGTACCGGGGATGGGTGGCGAGCAGTACTTC; CDR3: CSVPGMGGEQYF
V: TRBV28; length: 14; J: TRBJ1-1; size: -; D: -; DNA: TGTGCCAGCAACAAGGTTGGGTTGGGCACTGAAGCTTTCTTT; CDR3: CASNKVGLGTEAFF
V: TRBV7-9; length: 14; J: TRBJ2-7; size: -; D: -; DNA: TGTGCCAGCAGCCGGGGTGTACGGCCCTACGAGCAGTACTTC; CDR3: CASSRGVRPYEQYF
V: TRBV29-1; length: 13; J: TRBJ1-2; size: -; D: TRBD1; DNA: TGCAGCGTTGAATTACAGGGGGACGGTGGCTACACCTTC; CDR3: CSVELQGDGGYTF
V: TRBV7-9; length: 15; J: TRBJ2-6; size: -; D: -; DNA: TGTGCCAGCAGCCCTAGGATCTCTGGGGCCAACGTCCTGACTTTC; CDR3: CASSPRISGANVLTF
V: TRBV27; length: 13; J: TRBJ2-1; size: -; D: TRBD2; DNA: TGTGCCAGCAGCCCTAAGGGAGGGGATGAGCAGTTCTTC; CDR3: CASSPKGGDEQFF
V: TRBV5-1; length: 12; J: TRBJ2-7; size: -; D: -; DNA: TGCGCCAGCAGGGGTGCTAGCGACGAGCAGTACTTC; CDR3: CASRGASDEQYF
V: TRBV4-1; length: 16; J: TRBJ2-3; size: -; D: TRBD1; DNA: TGCGCCAGCAGCCAAGGGTGGACAGGGGACACAGATACGCAGTATTTT; CDR3: CASSQGWTGDTDTQYF
V: TRBV6-5; length: 15; J: TRBJ2-1; size: -; D: -; DNA: TGTGCCAGCAGTTACTCAAACCGGCTGGACAATGAGCAGTTCTTC; CDR3: CASSYSNRLDNEQFF
V: TRBV28; length: 15; J: TRBJ2-1; size: -; D: -; DNA: TGTGCCAGCAGTCTAATTATCTCGACAGTAGGTGAGCAGTTCTTC; CDR3: CASSLIISTVGEQFF
V: TRBV9; length: 16; J: TRBJ2-5; size: -; D: TRBD2; DNA: TGTGCCAGCAGCGCCGGGACTAGCGGGAGTTATGAGACCCAGTACTTC; CDR3: CASSAGTSGSYETQYF
V: TRBV19; length: 14; J: TRBJ2-7; size: once; D: TRBD1; DNA: TGTGCCAGTAGTTCAACGACAGGGTTTTACGAGCAGTACTTC; CDR3: CASSSTTGFYEQYF
V: TRBV11-2; length: 17; J: TRBJ2-1; size: -; D: TRBD2; DNA: TGTGCCAGCAGCTCAGTTTTCAGCGGGAGGGCCAGGAATGAGCAGTTCTTC; CDR3: CASSSVFSGRARNEQFF
V: TRBV6-1; length: 13; J: TRBJ1-5; size: -; D: -; DNA: TGTGCCAGCAGTGAACTGTCGGTTTCAGCCCAGCATTTT; CDR3: CASSELSVSAQHF
V: TRBV27; length: 14; J: TRBJ2-5; size: -; D: -; DNA: TGTGCCAGCAGTTTATCTTCCCCGGCCGAGACCCAGTACTTC; CDR3: CASSLSSPAETQYF
V: TRBV7-9; length: 13; J: TRBJ2-3; size: -; D: -; DNA: TGTGCCAGCAGCCTGGACAGCACAGATACGCAGTATTTT; CDR3: CASSLDSTDTQYF
V: TRBV27; length: 12; J: TRBJ2-4; size: -; D: -; DNA: TGTGCCAGCAGTTTGCCCGACAACATTCAGTACTTC; CDR3: CASSLPDNIQYF
V: TRBV6-1; length: 16; J: TRBJ2-2; size: -; D: TRBD1; DNA: TGTGCCAGCAGTGAACGGACAGGGTGGAACACCGGGGAGCTGTTTTTT; CDR3: CASSERTGWNTGELFF
V: TRBV7-9; length: 11; J: TRBJ2-7; size: -; D: -; DNA: TGTGCCAGCAGCTGGAGTAGCGAGCAGTACTTC; CDR3: CASSWSSEQYF
V: TRBV2; length: 15; J: TRBJ1-4; size: -; D: TRBD1; DNA: TGTGCCAGCAGGGGGACAGGGGCGATCCGTGAAAAACTGTTTTTT; CDR3: CASRGTGAIREKLFF
V: TRBV25-1; length: 15; J: TRBJ2-7; size: -; D: -; DNA: TGTGCCAGCAGTGAAAAGGGGGTAAGGTCCTACGAGCAGTACTTC; CDR3: CASSEKGVRSYEQYF
V: TRBV4-2; length: 16; J: TRBJ2-1; size: -; D: TRBD2; DNA: TGTGCCAGCAGCCCCCTCTCTAGCGGGACTCACAATGAGCAGTTCTTC; CDR3: CASSPLSSGTHNEQFF
V: TRBV27; length: 14; J: TRBJ2-1; size: -; D: TRBD2; DNA: TGTGCCACCCGACTAGCGGGTGGGAACAATGAGCAGTTCTTC; CDR3: CATRLAGGNNEQFF
V: TRBV7-6; length: 14; J: TRBJ2-5; size: few; D: -; DNA: TGTGCCAGCAGCCCCGAGTCAGTACAAGAGACCCAGTACTTC; CDR3: CASSPESVQETQYF
V: TRBV18; length: 15; J: TRBJ1-1; size: -; D: -; DNA: TGTGCCAGCTCACCAGGGCAGGAGATGAACACTGAAGCTTTCTTT; CDR3: CASSPGQEMNTEAFF
V: TRBV19; length: 17; J: TRBJ1-3; size: -; D: -; DNA: TGTGCCAGTAGTGTCCCGGACAGTCGCCGGTCTGGAAACACCATATATTTT; CDR3: CASSVPDSRRSGNTIYF
V: TRBV27; length: 14; J: TRBJ1-5; size: -; D: -; DNA: TGTGCCAGCAGTTTCTCAAGCGCCAATCAGCCCCAGCATTTT; CDR3: CASSFSSANQPQHF
V: TRBV30; length: 13; J: TRBJ2-1; size: -; D: -; DNA: TGTGCCTGGAGTGAATTAGGGGGAGTTGAGCAGTTCTTC; CDR3: CAWSELGGVEQFF
V: TRBV11-2; length: 16; J: TRBJ2-5; size: -; D: TRBD2; DNA: TGTGCCAGCAGCTTACTAGCGGGAGCAAGACGAGAGACCCAGTACTTC; CDR3: CASSLLAGARRETQYF
V: TRBV5-8; length: 14; J: TRBJ2-7; size: -; D: -; DNA: TGTGCCAGCAGCTTGGAAGGGAGAGCCTACGAGCAGTACTTC; CDR3: CASSLEGRAYEQYF
V: TRBV11-2; length: 11; J: TRBJ2-1; size: -; D: -; DNA: TGTGCCAGCAGCTTTGCATATGAGCAGTTCTTC; CDR3: CASSFAYEQFF
V: TRBV19; length: 18; J: TRBJ2-3; size: -; D: TRBD2; DNA: TGTGCCAGTAGTTCCGGGACTAGCGGGAGGGCTAGCACAGATACGCAGTATTTT; CDR3: CASSSGTSGRASTDTQYF
V: TRBV13; length: 15; J: TRBJ2-7; size: -; D: TRBD1; DNA: TGTGCCAGCAGACCCCGGGACAGCAGCTCCTACGAGCAGTACTTC; CDR3: CASRPRDSSSYEQYF
V: TRBV27; length: 13; J: TRBJ2-7; size: -; D: -; DNA: TGTGCCAGCAGTTTGGGGCCAAGTTGGGAGCAGTACTTC; CDR3: CASSLGPSWEQYF
V: TRBV10-2; length: 18; J: TRBJ2-7; size: -; D: TRBD1; DNA: TGCGCCAGCAGTGAGAAGGCAGGGGGTAACCGAAGGAACTACGAGCAGTACTTC; CDR3: CASSEKAGGNRRNYEQYF
V: TRBV7-9; length: 15; J: TRBJ2-7; size: -; D: -; DNA: TGTGCCAGCAGCTTAAACGTCAGGGTAGGTGGCGAGCAGTACTTC; CDR3: CASSLNVRVGGEQYF
V: TRBV19; length: 20; J: TRBJ2-6; size: once; D: TRBD1; DNA: TGTGCCAGTAGCCCCATTTATGGGGACAGGGAATACTCTGGGGCCAACGTCCTGACTTTC; CDR3: CASSPIYGDREYSGANVLTF
V: TRBV2; length: 12; J: TRBJ1-1; size: -; D: -; DNA: TGTGCCAGCCTGGGGAGGAGGACTGAAGCTTTCTTT; CDR3: CASLGRRTEAFF
V: TRBV6-5; length: 13; J: TRBJ1-5; size: -; D: -; DNA: TGTGCCAGCAGTTCCACAGGGAATCAGCCCCAGCATTTT; CDR3: CASSSTGNQPQHF
V: TRBV27; length: 14; J: TRBJ2-7; size: -; D: TRBD1; DNA: TGTGCCAGCAGTAGTAGACAGGGGTTCCACGAGCAGTACTTC; CDR3: CASSSRQGFHEQYF
V: TRBV2; length: 14; J: TRBJ2-7; size: -; D: TRBD1; DNA: TGTGCCAGCAGGACATGGACAGGCCGGTACGAGCAGTACTTC; CDR3: CASRTWTGRYEQYF
V: TRBV14; length: 14; J: TRBJ2-1; size: -; D: -; DNA: TGTGCCAGCAGCTCTAGCGCTCCTTACAATGAGCAGTTCTTC; CDR3: CASSSSAPYNEQFF
V: TRBV7-9; length: 14; J: TRBJ2-5; size: -; D: -; DNA: TGTGCCAGCAGCCCGGCGGGGGCCATGGTCACCCAGTACTTC; CDR3: CASSPAGAMVTQYF
V: TRBV27; length: 15; J: TRBJ1-2; size: -; D: TRBD1; DNA: TGTGCCAGCAGCTCACAGGGGGCTTATAACTATGGCTACACCTTC; CDR3: CASSSQGAYNYGYTF
V: TRBV29-1; length: 10; J: TRBJ2-3; size: -; D: -; DNA: TGCAGCTACGATCAGGATACGCAGTATTTT; CDR3: CSYDQDTQYF